The T cell receptor beta chain under discussion was sequenced for a study of T cells in Graves' hyperthyroidism and ophthalmopathy (dated by TCRdb to about 2019). About the investigation overall: Peripheral blood samples were taken at initial diagnosis, before any treatment was given. To identify distinguishing TCR V-J signatures, a discovery cohort of some 100 patients was used, comprising 43 with Graves' ophthalmopathy and around 57 with stable Graves' hyperthyroidism. An independent validation cohort of 18 to 20 hyperthyroidism patients and approximately 16 patients who later progressed to ophthalmopathy tested prospective prediction of ophthalmopathy. The approximately 100 discovery patients were divided at random into training and test sets in a 7:3 ratio. Thyroid tissue and blood T-cell repertoires from more than 5 Graves' hyperthyroidism patients were also compared in the study. After blood sampling, hyperthyroidism patients were treated with methimazole at a starting dose of 30 mg daily, and ophthalmopathy patients were treated with high-dose intravenous methylprednisolone. TCR Vbeta CDR3 sequencing of some 140 peripheral blood samples (over 40 ophthalmopathy, under 80 hyperthyroidism and approximately 17 progressor patients) is reported in the paper. Results and caveats for the whole study, not just this receptor: Most expanded thyroid clonotypes (frequency above 0.001) were also detected in blood, a finding suggesting that blood repertoires may reflect thyroid immune responses. A 13 V-J signature model separated ophthalmopathy from stable hyperthyroidism, with about 88% sensitivity and roughly 81% specificity in cross-validation and 80%/75% in testing. In validation, the model predicted progression to ophthalmopathy a median of approximately 6.3 months before onset, with about 70% sensitivity and about 72% specificity. Sample size was not statistically predetermined, and blinding of investigators to group allocation was not performed.

In this sample, this clonotype turned up many times. Its target antigen remains unknown. No base-level quality is on record; no much larger clone is a single base apart. Amplification of TCR beta CDR3 regions was carried out from RNA transcripts. The TCR CDR3 was subjected to a first round of RT-PCR using the HTBI primer set and the Qiagen OneStep RT-PCR kit. Libraries were constructed in a second round of multiplex PCR, after which size selection and purification were carried out. Paired-end sequencing of the libraries was performed with 100 bp reads on an Illumina HiSeq2000. In the paper's pipeline: SOAPnuke was used to process the raw data, removing reads that contained adapters or uncalled bases, had a mean Phred below 15, or lacked an exact match to the constant primer or identifier. High-quality paired reads were merged using COPE v1.2.5, and each unique nucleotide sequence was defined as a clonotype. MiTCR v1.1 was used to align clonotypes to the IMGT TRBV, TRBD and TRBJ reference segments. The analysis was restricted to V-J combinations with a frequency above 0.0001, which together covered 99.2% of the repertoires. A TCS score was defined as the ratio between F50 (clonal expansion) and ExV (chaos), using BLOSUM62-based TCRdist between CDR3 peptides within each V-J. Welch's t-statistics and random forest reduced fewer than 600 V-J features to 13, which were used in a naive Bayes classifier (R e1071). TCRdb passed the public sequencing reads through fastp at Q25 and MiXCR, retaining productive beta sequences. Identical CDR3 protein sequences are pooled into one entry, listed with their most common genes and DNA. TCRdb's processing, not the authors' own work, is the source of the V and J calls. In all, the sample holds 600,000 or so distinct CDR3 sequences, and around 16% of those were seen once. The top ten constitute 3.8% of the sample.

From the cysteine up to the phenylalanine, the CDR3 has a length of 13 residues. Of all the DNA, just the CDR3 is kept, 39 bases in frame from base 1. The V and J ends are trimmed by 3 bases and 3 bases, leaving 9 bases between them. The germline V gene supplies CDR1 MNHNS and CDR2 SASEGT. Stable Graves' hyperthyroidism was defined as the absence of progression to ophthalmopathy over 18 months of follow-up. The hyperthyroidism patients were between 18 and 65 years old and newly diagnosed, with a disease duration of less than 2 months. The study excluded patients with uncontrolled infections, other autoimmune diseases, pregnancy or lactation. Diagnoses relied on clinical symptoms, serum thyroxine and TRAb, thyroid ultrasound and orbital computed tomography. PBMCs were separated from roughly 10 ml of fresh peripheral blood using Ficoll-Paque density gradient centrifugation. Total RNA was extracted with Trizol reagent, and quality was checked on an Agilent 2100 Bioanalyzer.

Recombination joined TRBV6-1 with TRBJ2-7, with an unclear D gene assignment. This clonotype was obtained from a woman aged 25-40 years with Graves' hyperthyroidism. The sequenced sample consisted of blood. Read as DNA, the sequence is TGTGCCAGCAGTGAGTGGTCCGACTACGAGCAGTACTTC. Translated, it reads CASSEWSDYEQYF.